This T cell receptor beta chain was observed in a study of vaccination and CD4 T cells after COVID-19. The wider study: Stimuli were overlapping spike peptide pools of SARS-CoV-2 and three common cold coronaviruses (HCoV-NL63, HCoV-OC43, HCoV-229E).

Note on this clonotype: The antigen is not known. Compared with germline, one end of the junction differs, possibly owing to a read error.

Germline values: CDR1 SGHAT, CDR2 FQNNGV. CDR3 length: 14 residues. The Oncomine TCR Beta short-read assay sequenced DNA from cultured CD4+ T cells. TCRdb ran MiXCR on the PCR reads and lists one entry per CDR3 protein. The data contain thousands of distinct CDR3 sequences, 60% to 80% of them singletons. Treatment denoted: roughly 10-day PBMC culture with coronavirus spike peptide pools or control peptides (ViraFEST assay). First, ViraFEST expanded antigen-specific T cells with peptide pools, and next it sequenced the TCRs. Cultures of PBMCs, around 2 million per well, were set up with about 10 IU/ml IL-2 and around 9.7 ug/ml peptide pools. Scientists separated out CD4+ T cells through negative selection following 10 days in culture.

The chain combines TRBV11-2 with TRBJ2-3; 10 bases are a match to TRBD1. The clonotype comes from a human donor with COVID-19. Sequences were derived from cultured CD4+ T cells from blood, sampled after SARS-CoV-2 vaccination. The CDR3 protein is CASIRDRGLDAQYF. The CDR3 DNA sequence: TGTGCCAGCATCCGGGACAGGGGTTTAGATGCGCAGTATTTT.